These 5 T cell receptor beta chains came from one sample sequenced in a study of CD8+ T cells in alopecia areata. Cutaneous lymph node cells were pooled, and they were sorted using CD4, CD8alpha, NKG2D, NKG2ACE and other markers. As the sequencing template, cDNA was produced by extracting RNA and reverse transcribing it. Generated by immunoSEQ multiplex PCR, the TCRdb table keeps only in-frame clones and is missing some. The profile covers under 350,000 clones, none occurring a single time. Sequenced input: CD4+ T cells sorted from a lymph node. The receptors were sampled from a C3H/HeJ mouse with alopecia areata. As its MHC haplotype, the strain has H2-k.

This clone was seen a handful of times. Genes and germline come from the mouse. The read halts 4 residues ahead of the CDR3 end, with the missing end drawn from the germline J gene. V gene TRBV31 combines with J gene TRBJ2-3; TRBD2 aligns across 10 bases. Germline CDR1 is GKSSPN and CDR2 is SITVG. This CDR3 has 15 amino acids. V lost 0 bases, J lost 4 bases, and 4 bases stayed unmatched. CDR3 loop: CAWSLPGGATETLYF. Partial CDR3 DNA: TGTGCCTGGAGTCTACCTGGGGGGGCGACAGAA.

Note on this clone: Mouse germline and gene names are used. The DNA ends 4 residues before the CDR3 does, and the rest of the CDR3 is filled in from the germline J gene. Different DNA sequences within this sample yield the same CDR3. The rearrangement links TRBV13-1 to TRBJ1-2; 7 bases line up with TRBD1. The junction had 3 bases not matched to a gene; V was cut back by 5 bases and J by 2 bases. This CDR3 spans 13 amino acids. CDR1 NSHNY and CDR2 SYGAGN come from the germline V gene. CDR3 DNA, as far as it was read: TGTGCCAGCAGCCGAGGGGGCAACTCC. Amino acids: CASSRGGNS. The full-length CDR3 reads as CASSRGGNSDYTF.

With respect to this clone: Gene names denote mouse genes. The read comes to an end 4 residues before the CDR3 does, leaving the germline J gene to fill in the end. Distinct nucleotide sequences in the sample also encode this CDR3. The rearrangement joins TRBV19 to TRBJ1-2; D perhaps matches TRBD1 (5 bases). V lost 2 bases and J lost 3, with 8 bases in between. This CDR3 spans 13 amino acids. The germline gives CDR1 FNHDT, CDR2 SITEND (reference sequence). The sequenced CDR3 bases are TGTGCCAGCAGTATGGGGGGTGACTCC. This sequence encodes CASSMGGDS. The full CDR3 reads CASSMGGDSDYTF.

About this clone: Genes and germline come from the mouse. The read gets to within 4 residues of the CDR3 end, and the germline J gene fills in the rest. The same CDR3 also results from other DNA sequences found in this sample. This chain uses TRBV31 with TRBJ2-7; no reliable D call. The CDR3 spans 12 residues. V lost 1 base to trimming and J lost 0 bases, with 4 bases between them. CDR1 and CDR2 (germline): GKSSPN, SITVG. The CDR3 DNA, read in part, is TGTGCCTGGAGTCCCAGCTCCTAT. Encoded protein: CAWSPSSY. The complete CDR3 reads CAWSPSSYEQYF.

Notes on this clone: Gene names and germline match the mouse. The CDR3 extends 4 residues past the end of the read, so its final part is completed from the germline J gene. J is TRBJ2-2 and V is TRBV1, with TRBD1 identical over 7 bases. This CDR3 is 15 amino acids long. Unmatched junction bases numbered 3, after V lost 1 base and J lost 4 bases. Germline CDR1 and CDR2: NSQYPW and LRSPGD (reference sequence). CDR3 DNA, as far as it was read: TGCACCTGCAGTGCAGGGTACAGGGGCACCGGG. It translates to CTCSAGYRGTG. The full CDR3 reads CTCSAGYRGTGQLYF.